Listed below are T cell receptor beta chains from one sample, sequenced in a study of blood T cell repertoires in COVID-19. Some clones are missing from TCRdb's copy, which holds only in-frame ones; the method was immunoSEQ multiplex PCR. The data contain around 52,000 clones, more than 75% of them singletons. Specimen: peripheral blood. These receptor sequences come from a woman older than 75 with acute or convalescent COVID-19. The CDR3 runs from the conserved cysteine through the conserved F or W. The order of the fields is V gene, J gene, clone size, D gene, CDR3 protein, CDR3 DNA. The D gene is left open where the match is weak. Clone size is not always given. Where it is, it says once, few, many or a class for expanded clones.

v_call: TRBV5-1; j_call: TRBJ1-5; clone_size: NA; d_call: TRBD1; cdr3_aa: CASSEGQGLSNQPQHF; cdr3_nt: TGCGCCAGCAGCGAGGGACAGGGCCTAAGCAATCAGCCCCAGCATTTT
v_call: TRBV7-8; j_call: TRBJ1-3; clone_size: NA; d_call: NA; cdr3_aa: CASSPGQYGNTIYF; cdr3_nt: TGTGCCAGCAGCCCAGGACAGTACGGAAACACCATATATTTT
v_call: TRBV2; j_call: TRBJ2-6; clone_size: NA; d_call: NA; cdr3_aa: CASSAYISGANVLTF; cdr3_nt: TGTGCCAGCAGTGCTTACATATCTGGGGCCAACGTCCTGACTTTC
v_call: TRBV7-9; j_call: TRBJ1-5; clone_size: NA; d_call: TRBD1; cdr3_aa: CASSFGDSYQLPPQHF; cdr3_nt: TGTGCCAGCAGCTTCGGGGACAGTTATCAGCTCCCGCCCCAGCATTTT
v_call: TRBV5-6; j_call: TRBJ2-7; clone_size: once; d_call: TRBD1; cdr3_aa: CASSPDRVLSYEQYF; cdr3_nt: TGTGCCAGCAGCCCGGACAGGGTCCTCTCCTACGAGCAGTACTTC
v_call: TRBV10-1; j_call: TRBJ1-1; clone_size: NA; d_call: NA; cdr3_aa: CASSESQTGNTEAFF; cdr3_nt: TGCGCCAGCAGTGAGTCCCAGACAGGGAACACTGAAGCTTTCTTT
v_call: TRBV18; j_call: TRBJ1-5; clone_size: NA; d_call: NA; cdr3_aa: CASSAQDQPQHF; cdr3_nt: TGTGCCAGCTCCGCGCAGGATCAGCCCCAGCATTTT
v_call: TRBV3-1/TRBV3-2; j_call: TRBJ1-6; clone_size: NA; d_call: NA; cdr3_aa: CASSPHPGGSYNSPLHF; cdr3_nt: TGTGCCAGCAGCCCCCATCCGGGAGGCTCCTATAATTCACCCCTCCACTTT
v_call: TRBV12-5; j_call: TRBJ2-3; clone_size: once; d_call: NA; cdr3_aa: CASGSGGTDTQYF; cdr3_nt: TGTGCTAGTGGATCGGGGGGCACAGATACGCAGTATTTT
v_call: TRBV28; j_call: TRBJ1-2; clone_size: once; d_call: NA; cdr3_aa: CASSPPNSYGYTF; cdr3_nt: TGTGCCAGCAGTCCCCCTAATTCCTATGGCTACACCTTC
v_call: TRBV2; j_call: TRBJ1-5; clone_size: few; d_call: NA; cdr3_aa: CASRGTMGNQPQHF; cdr3_nt: TGTGCCAGCAGGGGGACAATGGGCAATCAGCCCCAGCATTTT
v_call: TRBV7-2; j_call: TRBJ2-7; clone_size: NA; d_call: TRBD1; cdr3_aa: CASSLVQGLGYEQYF; cdr3_nt: TGTGCCAGCAGCTTAGTACAGGGGTTAGGCTACGAGCAGTACTTC
v_call: TRBV19; j_call: TRBJ1-2; clone_size: NA; d_call: NA; cdr3_aa: CASEKPTYGYTF; cdr3_nt: TGTGCCAGTGAAAAGCCTACTTATGGCTACACCTTC
v_call: TRBV11-2; j_call: TRBJ2-1; clone_size: NA; d_call: NA; cdr3_aa: CASSLSGYNEQFF; cdr3_nt: TGTGCCAGCAGCCTAAGCGGATACAATGAGCAGTTCTTC
v_call: TRBV29-1; j_call: TRBJ1-1; clone_size: few; d_call: NA; cdr3_aa: CSVALGANTEAFF; cdr3_nt: TGCAGCGTCGCACTGGGGGCGAACACTGAAGCTTTCTTT
v_call: TRBV6-1; j_call: TRBJ2-7; clone_size: NA; d_call: NA; cdr3_aa: CASSEPSWTVYEQYF; cdr3_nt: TGTGCCAGCAGTGAACCCTCTTGGACAGTCTACGAGCAGTACTTC
v_call: TRBV24-1; j_call: TRBJ1-2; clone_size: NA; d_call: NA; cdr3_aa: CATSDCHLGGPPYGGYTF; cdr3_nt: TGTGCCACCAGTGATTGCCACCTCGGAGGACCCCCCTATGGAGGCTACACCTTC
v_call: TRBV25-1; j_call: TRBJ1-1; clone_size: NA; d_call: NA; cdr3_aa: CASSELSGNTEAFF; cdr3_nt: TGTGCCAGCAGTGAATTGAGTGGGAACACTGAAGCTTTCTTT